Sequencing of this T cell receptor beta chain was carried out in a study of blood T cell repertoires in COVID-19. V was shortened by 4 bases and J by 1 base, with 15 bases between the two germline ends. There are 16 residues in the CDR3. Germline lookup yields CDR1 SNHLY and CDR2 FYNNEI. As processed by the authors: The assay estimated nucleated cells by amplifying reference gene primers. The repertoire was sequenced with immunoSEQ multiplex PCR; TCRdb's copy has only in-frame clones and lacks some. The DNA gave D and trimming, while V, J and clone size come from that table. The data hold 300,000 to 400,000 clones, with roughly 86% observed a single time.

The specimen was peripheral blood. The chain has TRBV2 and TRBJ2-3; D might be TRBD2 (5 bases). This receptor was obtained from a woman between 65 and 79 years old with COVID-19, enrolled during active disease. The CDR3 region is CASSAVSGYRTDTQYF. DNA for the CDR3: TGTGCCAGCAGTGCCGTCAGCGGTTATCGCACAGATACGCAGTATTTT.